This is a list of T cell receptor beta chains from one sample in a study of T cell responses to AZD1222 COVID-19 vaccine. Only in-frame clones appear in the TCRdb table, and some are missing; sequencing was by immunoSEQ multiplex PCR. The repertoire holds 90,000 to 120,000 clones, with around 87% as singletons. The material was peripheral blood, obtained on day 0 of AZD1222 vaccination. Source of these receptors: an adult in good health. Each CDR3 is given with its conserved first and last residue. The D gene is left open where the match is weak. Rows give clone size only sometimes, using once, few, many, or a class for an expanded clone.

>TRBV2|few|-|TRBJ2-1|14
TGTGCCAGCGGGCGCGCGGGGTTCTACAATGAGCAGTTCTTC
CASGRAGFYNEQFF
>TRBV7-8|-|-|TRBJ1-6|14
TGTGCCAGCAGTTTGGGGGGGGTAGGGTCACCCCTCCACTTT
CASSLGGVGSPLHF
>TRBV27|-|-|TRBJ2-1|12
TGTGCCAGCGAGGGATCCTACAATGAGCAGTTCTTC
CASEGSYNEQFF
>TRBV11-2|-|-|TRBJ1-5|16
TGTGCCAGCAGTCCCGGACAGTTCGTTGGCAATCAGCCCCAGCATTTT
CASSPGQFVGNQPQHF
>TRBV6-1|-|TRBD2|TRBJ2-7|14
TGTGCCAGCAGTGACCGGGAGGGAGCCTACGAGCAGTACTTC
CASSDREGAYEQYF
>TRBV10-3|-|-|TRBJ2-7|14
TGTGCCATCAGCACGGGTCTCAACAGAGACGAGCAGTACTTC
CAISTGLNRDEQYF
>TRBV4-2|-|TRBD1|TRBJ1-2|15
TGTGCCAGCAGCCAAGAGGTACAGGGGGCTGTTGGCTACACCTTC
CASSQEVQGAVGYTF
>TRBV24-1|-|TRBD1|TRBJ2-2|17
TGTGCCACCAGTGATCCCGTGGGGACAGGGGTTGACGGGGAGCTGTTTTTT
CATSDPVGTGVDGELFF
>TRBV7-9|-|-|TRBJ1-5|15
TGTGCCAGCAGCACCTGGACGGATAGCAATCAGCCCCAGCATTTT
CASSTWTDSNQPQHF
>TRBV5-1|-|-|TRBJ2-5|12
TGCGCCAGCAGCGCTAGCGTGGAGACCCAGTACTTC
CASSASVETQYF
>TRBV27|-|TRBD1|TRBJ1-2|15
TGTGCCAGCAGTTCAGAGACAGGGGGTAACTATGGCTACACCTTC
CASSSETGGNYGYTF
>TRBV2|-|-|TRBJ1-2|14
TGTGCCAGCAGTGAAATGGGGCAGAACTATGGCTACACCTTC
CASSEMGQNYGYTF
>TRBV14|-|TRBD2|TRBJ2-1|14
TGTGCCAGCAGCCACAGCGGGAGGGGCGGAGAGCAGTTCTTC
CASSHSGRGGEQFF
>TRBV6-4|-|TRBD2|TRBJ2-7|16
TGTGCCAGCAGCGCGCTAGCGGGAGGTCCCTCCTACGAGCAGTACTTC
CASSALAGGPSYEQYF
>TRBV6-6|-|-|TRBJ1-2|14
TGTGCCAGCAGTTACTCAACAGGAAACTATGGCTACACCTTC
CASSYSTGNYGYTF
>TRBV27|-|-|TRBJ2-1|14
TGTGCCAGCAGTTCTAAGCGGGTTTGGGATGAGCAGTTCTTC
CASSSKRVWDEQFF
>TRBV7-2|-|-|TRBJ2-2|11
TGTGCCAGCAGCTTAGCCGGGGAGCTGTTTTTT
CASSLAGELFF
>TRBV13|-|-|TRBJ1-6|16
TGTGCCAGCAGCTTAGGGGGTACTGGGGCCTATTCACCCCTCCACTTT
CASSLGGTGAYSPLHF
>TRBV6-1|-|TRBD2|TRBJ2-1|16
TGTGCCAGCAGTGACGCCCTAGCGGGAGGGGGGAATGAGCAGTTCTTC
CASSDALAGGGNEQFF
>TRBV7-2|-|-|TRBJ2-2|16
TGTGCCAGCAGCTTACGAGGACAGCCGAACACCGGGGAGCTGTTTTTT
CASSLRGQPNTGELFF
>TRBV11-2|few|TRBD1|TRBJ2-7|17
TGTGCCAGCAGCTTAAGTTGGACCGGGACAGGGGTATACGAGCAGTACTTC
CASSLSWTGTGVYEQYF
>TRBV7-2|-|-|TRBJ2-3|15
TGTGCCAGCAGCTTTAGCTTAACTAGCACAGATACGCAGTATTTT
CASSFSLTSTDTQYF